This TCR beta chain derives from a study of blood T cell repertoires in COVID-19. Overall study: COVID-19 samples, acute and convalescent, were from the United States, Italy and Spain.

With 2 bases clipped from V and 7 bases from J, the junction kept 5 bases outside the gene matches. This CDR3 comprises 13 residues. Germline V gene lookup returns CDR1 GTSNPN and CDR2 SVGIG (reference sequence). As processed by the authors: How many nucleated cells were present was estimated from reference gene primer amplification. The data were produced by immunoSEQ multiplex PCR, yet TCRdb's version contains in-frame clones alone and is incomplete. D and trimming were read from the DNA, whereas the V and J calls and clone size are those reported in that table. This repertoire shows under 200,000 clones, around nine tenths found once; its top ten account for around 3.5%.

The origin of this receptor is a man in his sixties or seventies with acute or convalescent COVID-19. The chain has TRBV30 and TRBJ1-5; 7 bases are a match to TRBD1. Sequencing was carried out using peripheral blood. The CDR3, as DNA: TGTGCCTGGAGTCCCCAACAGGGGCAGCCCCAGCATTTT. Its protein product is CAWSPQQGQPQHF. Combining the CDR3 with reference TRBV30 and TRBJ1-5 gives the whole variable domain SQTIHQWPATLVQPVGSPLSLECTVEGTSNPNLYWYRQAAGRGLQLLFYSVGIGQISSEVPQNLSASRPQDRQFILSSKKLLLSDSGFYLCAWSPQQGQPQHFGDGTRLSIL.